This record concerns one T cell receptor beta chain sequence. The antigen remains unidentified. Indicated time point: cycle 4 day 1 (C4D1), after six to seven weeks of nivolumab. Each and every patient relapsed after autologous stem cell transplantation, and patients got differing brentuximab vedotin exposure. Repertoires were generated with immunoSEQ multiplex PCR, while TCRdb's copy carries only in-frame clones and drops some. In the table there are 90,000 to 100,000 clones, around 78% of which are singletons. These data come from a study of PD-1 blockade in classical Hodgkin lymphoma. Per germline, CDR1 MNHEY and CDR2 SMNVEV (reference sequence). This CDR3 has 17 amino acids. V dropped 5 bases and J dropped 0; count of bases not matched to a gene: 9. Notes on the study in general: Reports described newly diagnosed patients as having lower baseline TCR diversity than healthy donors. Patients with an early start, nivolumab under 1 year after ASCT, were excluded. The study found complete responders had baseline diversity similar to newly diagnosed patients.

The V and J genes are TRBV27 and TRBJ2-1; 8 bases are shared with TRBD2. This receptor was identified in a human donor with classical Hodgkin lymphoma. Sequences were derived from peripheral blood mononuclear cells (PBMCs), sampled before the fourth cycle of nivolumab. The CDR3 DNA reads TGTGCCAGCAGTGTCTCCGGGACTAGGGCCTCCTACAATGAGCAGTTCTTC. Protein: CASSVSGTRASYNEQFF.